This TCR beta chain was sequenced in a study of graft-versus-host responses after intestinal transplantation. Findings and limits, study-wide: Ileal or blood samples showed some GvH clones first, and such clones were also found in recipient marrow.

Libraries were prepared by immunoSEQ multiplex PCR; TCRdb keeps only in-frame clonotypes and omits some of them. The data show tens of thousands of clones, roughly 87% seen once. The starting material, graft tissue, was processed to release intraepithelial and lamina propria lymphocytes. Details on this clone: As yet, its antigen is unknown.

This TCR was recovered from a human patient who received an intestinal transplant, so some T cells may come from the graft donor. The sample in question was ileum tissue, obtained around 200 days after intestinal transplant.

DNA for the CDR3: TGTGCCAGTAGCGGGAGGCATTCCTACGAGCAGTACTTC. Its translation: CASSGRHSYEQYF. The chain joins TRBV2 to TRBJ2-7; 10 nucleotides line up with TRBD2. Germline assignment: CDR1 SNHLY and CDR2 FYNNEI. CDR3 length: 13 residues. The trim removed 9 bases at V and 1 base at J, leaving 3 bases unmatched.